This TCR beta chain is from a study of neoadjuvant anti-PD-1 for oral cavity cancer. Sequencing was performed with immunoSEQ multiplex PCR; in TCRdb, only in-frame clones are kept and a portion is missing. The repertoire holds 40,000 to 50,000 clones, with approximately 80% as singletons. V lost 4 bases, J lost 8 bases, and 8 bases stayed unmatched. This CDR3 spans 13 amino acids. The germline gives CDR1 SGHDT, CDR2 YYEEEE. Time point in this sample: after neoadjuvant nivolumab, at surgical resection. This clonotype was sampled from a person between 40 and 80 years old with oral cavity squamous cell carcinoma. The chain couples TRBV5-6 to TRBJ1-2; 7 bases are shared with TRBD1. Source: PBMCs, taken after nivolumab (anti-PD-1) treatment. CDR3 amino acids: CASSPSQGRGYTF. The CDR3 region has the DNA TGTGCCAGCAGCCCGTCACAGGGGCGGGGCTACACCTTC.